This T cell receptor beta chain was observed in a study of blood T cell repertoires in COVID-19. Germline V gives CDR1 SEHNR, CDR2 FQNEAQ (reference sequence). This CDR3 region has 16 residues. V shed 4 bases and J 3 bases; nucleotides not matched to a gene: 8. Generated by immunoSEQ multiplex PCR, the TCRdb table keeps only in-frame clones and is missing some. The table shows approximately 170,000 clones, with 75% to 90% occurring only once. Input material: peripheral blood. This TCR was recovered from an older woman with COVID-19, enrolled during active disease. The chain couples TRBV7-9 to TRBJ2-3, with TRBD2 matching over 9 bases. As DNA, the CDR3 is TGTGCCAGCAGCTCCCAGCCGGGACTAGCTACAGATACGCAGTATTTT. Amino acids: CASSSQPGLATDTQYF.